A selection of T cell receptor beta chains follows, all from one sample in a study of blood T cells in healthy people across ages. In TCRdb, the 5' RACE reads were re-called with MiXCR into one record per CDR3 protein. This table holds over 1,200,000 distinct CDR3 sequences, approximately 60% found once. Sequences were obtained from blood. Source of these receptors: a man aged 18 to 30 in good health. The CDR3 runs from the conserved cysteine through the conserved F or W. The order of the fields is V gene, J gene, CDR3 protein.

>TRBV12-3/TRBV12-4|NA
CASSKGGQETQFF
>TRBV4-3|TRBJ2-4
CASSQKPGNIRYF
>TRBV25-1|TRBJ2-6
CASSPDRALPGANVLTF
>TRBV12-3/TRBV12-4|TRBJ1-5
CASSTTGGAQPQHF
>TRBV7-6|TRBJ2-5
CASSSSGTAKQETQYF
>TRBV13|TRBJ2-7
CASSLSLLAGSYEQYF
>TRBV28|TRBJ2-2
CASILRGRQNTGELFF
>TRBV7-9|TRBJ2-3
CASSLATSARDTQYF
>TRBV12-3/TRBV12-4|TRBJ2-6
CASSLRTGGEGANVLTF
>TRBV27|TRBJ1-2
CASSYTGGAYGYTF
>TRBV5-5|TRBJ1-2
CASSREGYGYGYTF
>TRBV5-1|TRBJ2-7
CASSLVGAAMVEQYF
>TRBV20-1|TRBJ1-2
CSALNRDGLYGYTF
>TRBV6-2/TRBV6-3|TRBJ1-4
CASRVGLFAANEKLFF
>TRBV12-3/TRBV12-4|TRBJ2-7
CASSFSDGKQAQQYF
>TRBV10-3|TRBJ2-3
CAISGTGGGSTDTQYF
>TRBV5-6|TRBJ2-5
CASSSALAGTFQETQYF
>TRBV11-2|TRBJ2-4
CASSLDSRPTVAKNIQYF
>TRBV6-2/TRBV6-3|TRBJ2-1
CASSYRRGGSYNEQFF
>TRBV7-2|TRBJ1-4
CASSLDGPSEKLFF
>TRBV4-1|TRBJ2-1
CASSQTTSGSSYNEQFF
>TRBV20-1|NA
CSASDVRGATEREQFF
>TRBV7-8|TRBJ2-1
CASSPRGLAGDSPYNEQFF
>TRBV29-1|TRBJ2-7
CSVVQGTSPYEQYF
>TRBV7-9|NA
CASSLSVQGGLAAVPNEQYF
>TRBV12-3/TRBV12-4|TRBJ2-7
CASSTHADNYEQYF
>TRBV11-2|TRBJ2-4
CASSSSGVRGSQQYF
>TRBV20-1|TRBJ2-5
CSARRQGMGETQYF
>TRBV5-1|TRBJ2-1
CASSLVVADTEQFF
>TRBV6-2/TRBV6-3|TRBJ2-1
CATRREGYVYNEQFF
>TRBV29-1|TRBJ2-7
CSVAGTYYEQYF
>TRBV12-5|TRBJ2-6
CASGRTGGAGANVLTF
>TRBV4-1|TRBJ1-5
CASSQEPGRDLYSNRPQHF
>TRBV12-3/TRBV12-4|NA
CASSLPTSDEQYF
>TRBV28|TRBJ2-6
CASSSPTSSGANVLTF
>TRBV6-2/TRBV6-3|TRBJ2-3
CASSSYSHNTQYF
>TRBV6-2/TRBV6-3|TRBJ2-4
CAGIHQPIAKNIQYF
>TRBV10-3|TRBJ2-1
CAISLLLANSYNEQFF
>TRBV20-1|TRBJ2-7
CSAALGVTYEQYF
>TRBV24-1|TRBJ2-1
CATTFGLAFSSYNEQFF
>TRBV2|TRBJ2-7
CASKGQPGEQYF
>TRBV6-5|TRBJ1-2
CAAQQGAGYGYTF
>TRBV6-5|NA
CASSTTGTPAYEQYF
>TRBV6-5|TRBJ2-7
CASSPSGLSRAYEQYF
>TRBV7-9|TRBJ2-1
CASSAMSGGAYNEQFF
>TRBV7-9|TRBJ1-2
CASSLLGGTGGDGYTF